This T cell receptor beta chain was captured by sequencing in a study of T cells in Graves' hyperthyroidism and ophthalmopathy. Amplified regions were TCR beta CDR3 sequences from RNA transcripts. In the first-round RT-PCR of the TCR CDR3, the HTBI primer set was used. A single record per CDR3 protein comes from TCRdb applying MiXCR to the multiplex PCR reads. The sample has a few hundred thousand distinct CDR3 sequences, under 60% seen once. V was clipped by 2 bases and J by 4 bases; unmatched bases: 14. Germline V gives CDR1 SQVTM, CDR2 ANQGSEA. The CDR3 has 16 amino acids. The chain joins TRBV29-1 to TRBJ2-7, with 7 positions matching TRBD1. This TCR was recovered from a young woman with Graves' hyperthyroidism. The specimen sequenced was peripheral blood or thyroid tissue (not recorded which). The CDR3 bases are TGCAGCGTTGAAAAGATCAGTATGACAGGGATGTACGAGCAGTACTTC. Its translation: CSVEKISMTGMYEQYF.